This entry lists 2 T cell receptor beta chains sequenced from one sample in a study of radiotherapy plus CTLA-4 blockade in lung cancer. Profiled with immunoSEQ multiplex PCR; TCRdb holds only in-frame clones, not every one. The table includes 35,000 to 50,000 clones, approximately 67% detected once. Sequenced here: peripheral blood, sampled from a patient treated with radiotherapy plus ipilimumab. The origin of the receptors is a human donor with non-small cell lung cancer who had a partial response to radiotherapy plus ipilimumab.

V is TRBV5-1 and J is TRBJ2-1; 8 bases align to TRBD2. Germline assignment: CDR1 SGHRS and CDR2 YFSETQ. With 4 bases clipped from V and 3 bases from J, the junction kept 6 bases outside the gene matches. The CDR3 is 15 residues long. In DNA, the CDR3 is TGCGCCAGCAGCCCGGGAGGGGGGCTCTACAATGAGCAGTTCTTC. Residues: CASSPGGGLYNEQFF.

V gene TRBV27 combines with J gene TRBJ1-6; maybe TRBD1 (5 bases). This CDR3 is built from 18 residues. Germline CDR1 MNHEY, CDR2 SMNVEV (reference sequence). Trimming removed 0 bases at V and 0 bases at J, with 12 bases between. This chain's CDR3 is CASSLSARARSYNSPLHF. The CDR3 DNA is TGTGCCAGCAGTTTATCAGCCAGGGCTCGCTCCTATAATTCACCCCTCCACTTT.